This passage covers 4 T cell receptor beta chains from one sample sequenced in a study of immune characterization of retroperitoneal liposarcoma. TCRdb reanalysed the PCR reads using MiXCR and keeps one entry per CDR3 protein. The sample consists of over 1,400 distinct CDR3 sequences, 47% of them appearing once. Source material: tumor tissue. Every receptor here comes from a female donor with retroperitoneal liposarcoma.

Judged by abundance, this clonotype is large. The chain links TRBV7-2 to TRBJ2-1, with a weak D call TRBD2 (6 bases). V was pared by 1 base and J by 10 bases, with 17 bases between. This CDR3 is built from 15 residues. Germline-derived CDR1 and CDR2 are SGHTA and FQGNSA. This chain's CDR3 is CASSLEMGGNYEQFF. The CDR3 coding sequence is TGTGCCAGCAGCTTAGAGATGGGGGGAAACTACGAGCAGTTCTTC.

The rearrangement joins TRBV6-1 to TRBJ2-1; 10 bases are shared with TRBD2. Germline V CDR1 and CDR2: MNHNS, SASEGT. This CDR3 is 15 amino acids long. The trim removed 3 bases at V and 8 bases at J, leaving 7 bases unmatched. The CDR3 DNA is TGTGCCAGCAGTGATAAGCGGGGGGGCGGGGATGAGCAGTTCTTC. Protein product: CASSDKRGGGDEQFF.

V and J are TRBV6-5 and TRBJ2-1, with 8 positions matching TRBD2. TRBJ2-7 matches the DNA end more closely, so the J call is doubtful. From germline, CDR1 is MNHEY and CDR2 SVGAGI. The length of the CDR3 is 15 residues. The CDR3 DNA reads as TGTGCCAGCATTAGTACGGGGGGGGGGGGAAATGAGCAGTACTTC. This codes for CASISTGGGGNEQYF.

V gene TRBV6-6 combines with J gene TRBJ1-1, with 7 positions matching TRBD1. CDR1 MNHNY and CDR2 SVGAGI come from the germline V gene (reference sequence). V was clipped by 6 bases and J by 0 bases; unmatched bases: 4. The CDR3 is 14 amino acids. CDR3 protein: CASSLDRLNTEAFF. CDR3 DNA: TGTGCCAGCAGCCTGGACAGGTTGAACACTGAAGCTTTCTTT.